Listed here is a single T cell receptor beta chain. Its specific antigen is unknown. Base qualities are not provided; no much larger clone lies one nucleotide away. Collaborating institutions collected whole blood in K2EDTA tubes following their own protocols. For TCRbeta analysis, collaborators shipped samples in one of three forms: frozen whole blood, isolated PBMCs, or DNA extracted from either of those sample types. The CDR1 and CDR2 encoded by the germline V gene are MNHEY and SVGAGI. V and J are trimmed by 7 bases and 1 base, and the gene matches miss 7 bases of the junction. The CDR3, cysteine through phenylalanine, is 15 amino acids long. Just CDR3 DNA is preserved here, 45 bases in frame from base 1. This entry comes from a study of blood T cell repertoires in COVID-19 (dated by TCRdb to the early 2020s). At the level of the whole study: Collaborator samples came from the United States, Italy and Spain and covered acute and convalescent phases of COVID-19. The material from the prospective study consisted of cDNA or gDNA derived from T cells, B-cell-depleted T cells, or PBMCs. Subjects who had been exposed to COVID-19, were actively infected with it, or had recovered from it provided the deeply sampled blood TCRbeta repertoires that made up the dataset. The repertoires were made available in a free public database intended to serve as a resource for research on the immune response to SARS-CoV-2. The samples were drawn from two sources: the first 160 participants of the ongoing ImmuneRACE study, and 950 to 1,500 subjects contributed by 6 global collaborators. Sample metadata almost always included a de-identified subject ID, COVID-19 status, age in years and sex. Where available, HLA class I and class II types were obtained from metadata supplied by the sample provider rather than from assay-based typing.

The immunoSEQ Assay, a bias-controlled multiplex PCR, was used to amplify TCRbeta CDR3 regions from genomic DNA. Turning to the authors' computational methods: The number of nucleated cells in each sample was estimated from the amplification of reference gene primers within the assay. To quantify the absolute abundance of each unique TCRbeta CDR3 rearrangement, sequence reads were collapsed and filtered. Productive Simpson clonality was computed per sample as the square root of Simpson's diversity index over productive rearrangements. TCRdb took this table from immuneACCESS and kept in-frame rearrangements with V and J called. Such tables lack part of the clones; where checked against another copy, unresolved V genes explain under half of the gap, and the rest is unexplained. The V and J calls and clone size come from that table; D and trimming were worked out from the DNA. The sample table holds around 190,000 clones, of which approximately 87% were seen once. In total, the top ten clones hold less than 25% of the sample.

What the research found in general, with its limitations: Clinical and demographic metadata were provided uncurated, with the amount varying by source and participant.

Recombination linked TRBV6-5 to TRBJ1-1; the central 9 bases match TRBD1. The clonotype comes from an older man with active or convalescent COVID-19. The source material was peripheral blood. The CDR3: CASKTGTGRNTEAFF. Read as DNA, the sequence is TGTGCCAGCAAGACCGGGACAGGGAGGAACACTGAAGCTTTCTTT.